This T cell receptor (beta chain) stems from a study of a mutant IDH1 vaccine in newly diagnosed glioma. The wider study: Patients got radiotherapy, temozolomide, or both beforehand, and most got both. Study results and caveats: Among top peripheral T cell clonotypes, changes seemed unrelated to pseudoprogression.

This table comes from immunoSEQ multiplex PCR, and its TCRdb copy is limited to in-frame clones, with some not included. The sample has around 30,000 clones; about 87% are singletons. Described time point: week 47, end of study. Every vaccine dose comprised 300 ug of mutant IDH1 20-mer peptide plus topical imiquimod. New WHO grade 3 or 4 astrocytomas that were IDH1-mutant and ATRX-lost had been found in donors. A word on this clone: Its specificity is unknown.

Source: PBMCs, taken from a glioma patient whose treatment included an IDH1 peptide vaccine. This TCR was recovered from a woman aged 25 to 45 with glioma.

The CDR3 here is CASSEWGLGEKLFF. The DNA of the CDR3 is TGTGCCAGCAGTGAATGGGGGCTCGGTGAAAAACTGTTTTTT. The chain couples TRBV2 to TRBJ1-4; maybe TRBD1 (6 bases). The CDR3 has 14 residues. Trimming took 2 bases from V and 7 from J, leaving 11 bases between them. Per germline, CDR1 SNHLY and CDR2 FYNNEI.